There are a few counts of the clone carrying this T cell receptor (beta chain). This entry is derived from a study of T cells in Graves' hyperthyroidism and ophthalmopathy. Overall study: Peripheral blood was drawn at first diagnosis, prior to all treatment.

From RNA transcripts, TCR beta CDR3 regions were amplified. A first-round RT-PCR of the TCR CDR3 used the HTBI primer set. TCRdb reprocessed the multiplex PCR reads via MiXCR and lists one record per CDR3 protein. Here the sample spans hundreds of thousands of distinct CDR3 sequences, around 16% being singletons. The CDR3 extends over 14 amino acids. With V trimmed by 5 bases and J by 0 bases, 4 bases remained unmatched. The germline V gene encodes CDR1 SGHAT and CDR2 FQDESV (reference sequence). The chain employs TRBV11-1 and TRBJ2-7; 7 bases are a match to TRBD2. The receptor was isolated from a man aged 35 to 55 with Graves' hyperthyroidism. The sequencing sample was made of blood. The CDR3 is CASSQGGNSYEQYF. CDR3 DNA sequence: TGTGCCAGCAGCCAGGGAGGGAACTCCTACGAGCAGTACTTC. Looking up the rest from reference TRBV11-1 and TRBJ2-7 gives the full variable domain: EAEVAQSPRYKITEKSQAVAFWCDPISGHATLYWYRQILGQGPELLVQFQDESVVDDSQLPKDRFSAERLKGVDSTLKIQPAELGDSAMYLCASSQGGNSYEQYFGPGTRLTVT.